This entry features one TCR beta chain sequence. The antigen remains unidentified. This sample was included in a study of shared clonotypes between healthy human individuals. The wider study: Contributing individuals were a couple of females and a few males aged 18 to 49. Three CD4 naive, three CD4 memory, two CD8 naive and one CD8 memory plate were used per donor.

Study observations and caveats: All-four-donor shared clonotypes had higher generation probabilities than non-shared clonotypes did.

Researchers ran the assay at a deep level. Method: immunoSEQ multiplex PCR; TCRdb's copy keeps in-frame clones and lacks some. Among some 200,000 clones listed, 90% to 95% were seen once. Trimming removed 3 bases from V and 1 base from J, with 4 bases in between. The germline V gene encodes CDR1 SEHNR and CDR2 FQNEAQ (reference sequence). The CDR3 runs to 12 residues. Sequenced material: naive CD4+ T cells sorted from blood. Subset defined: CD45RA+ positively selected. The gene calls are TRBV7-9 and TRBJ2-7; no firm D call. This TCR was sampled from a woman aged 30 to 39 in good health. The CDR3 protein is CASSFRSYEQYF. CDR3 nucleotide sequence: TGTGCCAGCAGCTTTAGATCCTACGAGCAGTACTTC.